Below, one TCR beta chain is given with its context. Its cognate antigen is unknown. The sample comes from a study of liver allograft versus peripheral blood T cells. Study-wide background: Graft-liver T cell receptor repertoires were compared against recipient peripheral blood repertoires. Study findings and constraints: Intra-allograft T cell receptor repertoires in the liver reportedly differed from peripheral blood repertoires.

The CDR3 runs to 16 residues. The V gene's germline CDR1 is SNHLY and CDR2 FYNNEI. Trimming took 2 bases from V and 0 from J; bases not matched to a gene: 3. MiXCR, run by TCRdb on the reads, gives a single entry per CDR3 protein. The sample carries approximately 6,100 distinct CDR3 sequences, 12% to 15% recorded once. This chain links TRBV2 with TRBJ2-2; 7 nucleotides align to TRBD2. The clonotype comes from a human patient who had a liver transplant. The graft donor may have contributed some T cells. This CDR3 is CASSEQGLANTGELFF. The CDR3 DNA is TGTGCCAGCAGTGAACAAGGACTAGCGAACACCGGGGAGCTGTTTTTT.